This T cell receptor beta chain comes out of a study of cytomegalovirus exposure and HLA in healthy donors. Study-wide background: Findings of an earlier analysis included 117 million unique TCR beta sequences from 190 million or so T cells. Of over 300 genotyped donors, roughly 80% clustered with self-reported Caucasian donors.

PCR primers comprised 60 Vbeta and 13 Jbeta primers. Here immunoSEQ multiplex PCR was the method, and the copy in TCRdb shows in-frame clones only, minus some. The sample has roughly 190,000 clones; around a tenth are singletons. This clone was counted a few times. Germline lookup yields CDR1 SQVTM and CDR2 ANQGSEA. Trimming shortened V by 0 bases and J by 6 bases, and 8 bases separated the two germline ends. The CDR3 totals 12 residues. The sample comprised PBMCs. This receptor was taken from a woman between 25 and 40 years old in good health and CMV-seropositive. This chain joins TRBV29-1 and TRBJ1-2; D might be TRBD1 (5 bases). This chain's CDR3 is CSVEDQQDGYTF. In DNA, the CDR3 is TGCAGCGTTGAAGATCAACAGGATGGCTACACCTTC.